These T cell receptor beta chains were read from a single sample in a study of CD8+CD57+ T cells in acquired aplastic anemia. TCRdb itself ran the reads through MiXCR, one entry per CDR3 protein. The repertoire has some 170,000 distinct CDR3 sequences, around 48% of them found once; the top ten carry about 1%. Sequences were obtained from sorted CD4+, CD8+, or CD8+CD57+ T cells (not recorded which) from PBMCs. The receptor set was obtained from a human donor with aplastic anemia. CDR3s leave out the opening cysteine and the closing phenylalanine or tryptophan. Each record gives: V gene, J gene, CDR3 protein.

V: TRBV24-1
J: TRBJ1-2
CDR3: ATSEDRFYGYT

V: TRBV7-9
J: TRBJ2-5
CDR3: ASSLDGRQETQY

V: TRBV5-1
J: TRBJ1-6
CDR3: ASSLTTDSPLH

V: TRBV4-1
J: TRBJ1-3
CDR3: ASSPSREISGNTIY

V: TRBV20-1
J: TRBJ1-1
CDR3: SARDPRSVAAF

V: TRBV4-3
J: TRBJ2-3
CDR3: ASSRLVDRGRPDTQY

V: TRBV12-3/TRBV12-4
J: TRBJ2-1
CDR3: ASSLAPSGFYNEQF

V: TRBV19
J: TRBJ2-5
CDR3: ATRLAGGQETQY

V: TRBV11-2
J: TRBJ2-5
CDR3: ASSWRQGGETQY

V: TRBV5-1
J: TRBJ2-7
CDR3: ASSRSGTGGIGQY

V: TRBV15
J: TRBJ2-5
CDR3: ATSRADRYQETQY

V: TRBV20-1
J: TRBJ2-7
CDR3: SASRDPYEQY

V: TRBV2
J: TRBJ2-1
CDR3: ASSGLAGYNEQF

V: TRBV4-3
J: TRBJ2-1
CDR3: ASSKGLNNEQF

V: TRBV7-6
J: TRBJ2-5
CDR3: ASSLTEASLAQY

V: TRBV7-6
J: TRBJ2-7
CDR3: ASSLAGQDEQY

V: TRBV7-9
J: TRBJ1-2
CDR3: ASSQIGQAHGYT

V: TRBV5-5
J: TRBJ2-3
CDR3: ASSSRDVTDTQY

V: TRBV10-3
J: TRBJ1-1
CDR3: AISETGLGTEAF

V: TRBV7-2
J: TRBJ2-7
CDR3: ASSLGTRAEQY

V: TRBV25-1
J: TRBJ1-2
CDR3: ASSVGRDYGYT

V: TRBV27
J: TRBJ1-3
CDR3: ASSLSSPGRARNTIY

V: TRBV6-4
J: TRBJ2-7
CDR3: ASMKGQGDHEQY

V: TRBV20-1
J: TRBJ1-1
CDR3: SAKPDGLAGNTEAF

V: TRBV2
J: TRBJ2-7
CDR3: ASSDRGVSF

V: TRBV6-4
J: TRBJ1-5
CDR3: ASSDFRTGIQPQH

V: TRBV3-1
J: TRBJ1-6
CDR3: ASSHSKDRELH

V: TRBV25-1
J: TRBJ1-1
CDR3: ASSGLQGAGDTEAF

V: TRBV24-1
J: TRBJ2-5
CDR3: ATRRGPAETQY

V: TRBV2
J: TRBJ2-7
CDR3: ASSPSGGYEQY

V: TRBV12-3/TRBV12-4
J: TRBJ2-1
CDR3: ASSLFLAEQF

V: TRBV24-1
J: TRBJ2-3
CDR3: ATSDPTKGRTDTQY

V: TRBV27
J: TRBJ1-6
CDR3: ASSLSETRRDSPLH

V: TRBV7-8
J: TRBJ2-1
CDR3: ASSSPSGFNEQF

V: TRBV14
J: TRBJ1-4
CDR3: ASSQVAEKLF

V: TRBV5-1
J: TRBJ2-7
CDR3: ASSQGDSYEQY

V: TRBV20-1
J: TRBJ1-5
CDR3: SADSGTTYSNQPQH

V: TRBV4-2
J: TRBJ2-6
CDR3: ASSPAGGMSGANVLT

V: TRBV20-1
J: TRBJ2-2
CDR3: SARDLGLNTGELF

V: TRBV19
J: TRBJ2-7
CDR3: ASSAGTGSRSEY

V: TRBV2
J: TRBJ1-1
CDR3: ASKSRPLDTEAF

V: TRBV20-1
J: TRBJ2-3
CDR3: SARDLTSGSGSTDTQY

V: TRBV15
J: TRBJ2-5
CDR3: ATSSPGGAQETQY

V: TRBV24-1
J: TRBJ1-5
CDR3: ATSRQGSQPQH

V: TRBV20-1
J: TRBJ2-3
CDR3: SAVGLAVTDTQY

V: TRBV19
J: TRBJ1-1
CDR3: ASSGQVSTEAF

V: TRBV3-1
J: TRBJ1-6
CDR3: ASSQEGGVSPLH

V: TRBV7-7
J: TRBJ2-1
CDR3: ASSLAPTGVGYNEQF